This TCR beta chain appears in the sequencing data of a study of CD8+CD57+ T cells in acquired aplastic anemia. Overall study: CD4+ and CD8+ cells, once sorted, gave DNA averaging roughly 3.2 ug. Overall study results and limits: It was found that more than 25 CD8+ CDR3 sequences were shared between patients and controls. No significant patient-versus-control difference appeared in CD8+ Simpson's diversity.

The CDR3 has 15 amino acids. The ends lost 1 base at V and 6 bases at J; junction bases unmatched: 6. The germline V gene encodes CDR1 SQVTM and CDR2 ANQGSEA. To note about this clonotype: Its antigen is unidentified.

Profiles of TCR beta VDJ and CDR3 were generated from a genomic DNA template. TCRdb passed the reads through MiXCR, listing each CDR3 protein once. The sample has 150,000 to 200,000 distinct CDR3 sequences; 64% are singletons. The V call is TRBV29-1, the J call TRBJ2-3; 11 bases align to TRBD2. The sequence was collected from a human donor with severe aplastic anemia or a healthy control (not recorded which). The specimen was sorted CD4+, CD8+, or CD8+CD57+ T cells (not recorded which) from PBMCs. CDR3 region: CSVEVGTSGGDTQYF. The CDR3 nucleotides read TGCAGCGTTGAAGTGGGGACTAGCGGCGGCGATACGCAGTATTTT.